This TCR beta chain was identified in a study of beta chain features in type 1 diabetes. Study-level points and caveats: A cDNA-based sequencing approach could over-represent cells with high TCR expression. Compared to healthy donors, patients appeared to have naive, central memory and Treg TCRB repertoires that were more alike.

Sorting gave populations that all exceeded 95% purity. Isolated RNA was reverse transcribed in full, so expressed TCRB transcripts were sequenced. Profiled with immunoSEQ multiplex PCR; TCRdb holds only in-frame clones, not every one. The data show under 550,000 clones, with more than 9.5% seen just once and around 0.05% held by the top ten. The germline gives CDR1 KGHSH, CDR2 LQKENI. This CDR3 comprises 15 residues. The V gene end was trimmed by 0 bases and the J gene end by 3 bases; junction bases not matched to a gene: 1. With respect to this clone: The antigen remains unidentified.

The chain employs TRBV18 and TRBJ1-5, with TRBD1 identical over 8 bases. Sequencing input: naive CD4+ T cells from blood. This clonotype was sampled from a woman aged 18-29 years in good health. The DNA of the CDR3 is TGTGCCAGCTCACCACCGGGACAGGTCAATCAGCCCCAGCATTTT. Encoded protein: CASSPPGQVNQPQHF.